This T cell receptor beta chain originates from a study of blood T cell repertoires in COVID-19 (dated by TCRdb to about 2020). Background for the entire study: The collaborator samples originated in the United States, Italy and Spain and spanned the acute and convalescent phases of COVID-19. The prospective study material was composed of cDNA or gDNA derived from T cells, B-cell-depleted T cells, or PBMCs. The dataset comprised deeply sampled blood TCRbeta repertoires from subjects exposed to, actively infected with, or recovered from COVID-19. The repertoires were released in a freely available public database meant as a resource for research on the immune response to SARS-CoV-2. Samples came from the ongoing ImmuneRACE study (first 160 participants) plus 1,254 subjects from 6 global collaborators. Sample metadata almost always included a de-identified subject ID, COVID-19 status, age in years and sex. Where HLA class I and class II types were available, the types were taken from metadata supplied by the sample provider, not from assay-based typing.

CDR1 and CDR2 (LNHDA, SQIVND) derive from the germline V gene (reference sequence). V and J are truncated by 3 bases and 6 bases respectively, leaving an intervening sequence of 11 bases. From cysteine to phenylalanine, the CDR3 is 13 amino acids long. Here the CDR3 DNA is all that survives: 39 bases in frame from base 1. Broader findings and caveats from the paper: How much clinical and demographic metadata was included differed by source and by participant, and the metadata was provided uncurated.

Regarding this clone: The clone's antigen remains unknown. Nothing much larger sits one base from this clone, and base qualities are not available.

The immunoSEQ Assay, a bias-controlled multiplex PCR, was used to amplify TCRbeta CDR3 regions from genomic DNA. Per the source publication's procedure: Within the assay, amplification of reference gene primers was used to estimate how many nucleated cells each sample contained. Sequence reads were collapsed and filtered to measure the absolute abundance of every unique TCRbeta CDR3 rearrangement. Productive Simpson clonality was computed per sample as the square root of Simpson's diversity index over productive rearrangements. In its TCRdb copy, this immuneACCESS table keeps in-frame sequences only and misses some clones. Where compared with another copy, unresolved V genes explain less than half of these, and the others have no known cause. V, J and clone size are taken as reported in that table, and D and trimming were inferred from the DNA itself. In all, the sample holds 250,000 to 300,000 clones, and approximately 81% of those were seen once. More than 6.5% of the sample is in the top ten clones.

In the prospective study, participants were 18 to 89 years old, resided in approximately 25 geographic areas of the United States, and were enrolled through a virtual design. Cohort assignment in the prospective study relied on participant-reported clinical history from a screening survey and a study questionnaire. Exposed participants had been in contact, within 2 weeks of entering the study, with a person who had a PCR-confirmed or clinician-diagnosed case of COVID-19. Mobile phlebotomists in the prospective study collected whole blood, serum and a nasopharyngeal or oropharyngeal swab from every participant. Participants in the prospective study had the option to provide additional blood draws and questionnaires over a roughly two-month period. Prospective study blood samples were shipped either frozen or at room temperature before DNA extraction.

The receptor's source is a woman between 45 and 65 years old who had been exposed to COVID-19. The sequenced material came from PBMCs or T cells enriched from blood (not recorded which). Recombination linked TRBV19 to TRBJ1-1, with the D gene too uncertain to name. The nucleotides are TGTGCCAGTAGTATCGATCGGGGAGCTGAAGCTTTCTTT. Its protein reads: CASSIDRGAEAFF.